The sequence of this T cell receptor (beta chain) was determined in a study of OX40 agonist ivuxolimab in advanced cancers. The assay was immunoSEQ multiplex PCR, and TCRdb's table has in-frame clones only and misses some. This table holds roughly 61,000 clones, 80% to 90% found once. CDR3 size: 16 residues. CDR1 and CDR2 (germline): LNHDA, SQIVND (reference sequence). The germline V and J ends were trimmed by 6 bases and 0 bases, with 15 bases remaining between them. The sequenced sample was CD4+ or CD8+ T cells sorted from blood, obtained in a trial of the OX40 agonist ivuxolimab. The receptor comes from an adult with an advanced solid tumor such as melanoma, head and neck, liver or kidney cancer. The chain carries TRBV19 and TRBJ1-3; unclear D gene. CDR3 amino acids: CASSHIPQLSGNTIYF. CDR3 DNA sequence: TGTGCCAGTAGCCATATCCCACAGCTCTCTGGAAACACCATATATTTT. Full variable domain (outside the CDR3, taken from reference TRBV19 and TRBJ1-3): DGGITQSPKYLFRKEGQNVTLSCEQNLNHDAMYWYRQDPGQGLRLIYYSQIVNDFQKGDIAEGYSVSREKKESFPLTVTSAQKNPTAFYLCASSHIPQLSGNTIYFGEGSWLTVV.